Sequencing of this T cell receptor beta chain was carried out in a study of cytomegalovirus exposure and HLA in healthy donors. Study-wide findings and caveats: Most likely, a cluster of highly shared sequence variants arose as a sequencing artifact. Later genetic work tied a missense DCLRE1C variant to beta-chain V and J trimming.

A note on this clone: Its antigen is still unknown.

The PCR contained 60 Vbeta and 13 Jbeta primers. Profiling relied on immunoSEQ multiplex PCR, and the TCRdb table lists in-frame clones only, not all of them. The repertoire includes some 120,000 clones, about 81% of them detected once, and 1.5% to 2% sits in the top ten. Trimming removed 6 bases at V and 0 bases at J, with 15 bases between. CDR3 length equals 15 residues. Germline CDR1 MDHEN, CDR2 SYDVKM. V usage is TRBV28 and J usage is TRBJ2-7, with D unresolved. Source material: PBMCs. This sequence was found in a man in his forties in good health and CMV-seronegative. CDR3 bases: TGTGCCAGCAGACCAGACCGAGGAAGCTCCTACGAGCAGTACTTC. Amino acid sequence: CASRPDRGSSYEQYF.